A single sample gave rise to the 4 T cell receptor beta chains below, sequenced in a study of T cell clones after liver transplantation. Repertoires were generated with immunoSEQ multiplex PCR, while TCRdb's copy carries only in-frame clones and drops some. Of roughly 50,000 clones listed, 84% are singletons. The material sequenced was CD4+ T cells from blood, taken before liver transplant. The receptors were sampled from a human donor who received a liver transplant.

The rearrangement links TRBV7-2 to TRBJ2-3, with 7 bases matching TRBD2. Trimming at V came to 5 bases and at J to 2 bases, leaving 4 bases not matched to a gene. CDR1 and CDR2 from the germline V gene are SGHTA and FQGNSA. This CDR3 is 14 amino acids long. CDR3 coding DNA: TGTGCCAGCAGCAGCGGGGCCCCCACAGATACGCAGTATTTT. It translates to CASSSGAPTDTQYF.

This chain uses TRBV9 with TRBJ1-1; tentatively, D is TRBD1 (5 bases). Germline-derived CDR1 and CDR2 are SGDLS and YYNGEE. This CDR3 is built from 14 residues. Between the trimmed V and J ends, which lost 1 base and 2 bases, there was a span of 9 bases. The CDR3 loop is CASSVFGDNTEAFF. The CDR3 DNA reads as TGTGCCAGCAGCGTATTTGGGGACAACACTGAAGCTTTCTTT. The variable domain in full, completed from reference TRBV9 and TRBJ1-1, reads DSGVTQTPKHLITATGQRVTLRCSPRSGDLSVYWYQQSLDQGLQFLIQYYNGEERAKGNILERFSAQQFPDLHSELNLSSLELGDSALYFCASSVFGDNTEAFFGQGTRLTVV.

The rearrangement joins TRBV29-1 to TRBJ1-1; weak D call: TRBD1 (6 bases). V lost 7 bases, J lost 1 base, and 10 bases lay in between. Germline CDR1 and CDR2: SQVTM and ANQGSEA. The CDR3 contains 12 residues. Here the CDR3 reads CSATTGNTEAFF. The CDR3 DNA reads TGCAGCGCAACGACAGGGAACACTGAAGCTTTCTTT. Together with reference TRBV29-1 and TRBJ1-1, the CDR3 gives the full variable domain: SAVISQKPSRDICQRGTSLTIQCQVDSQVTMMFWYRQQPGQSLTLIATANQGSEATYESGFVIDKFPISRPNLTFSTLTVSNMSPEDSSIYLCSATTGNTEAFFGQGTRLTVV.

The rearrangement uses TRBV5-4 and TRBJ2-4; D remains ambiguous. V was trimmed by 3 bases and J by 0 bases, leaving 13 bases between them. The CDR3 sequence is 16 residues long. Germline lookup yields CDR1 SGHNT and CDR2 YYREEE (reference sequence). CDR3: CASSYPGALAKNIQYF. The CDR3 nucleotides are TGTGCCAGCAGCTACCCGGGTGCACTAGCCAAAAACATTCAGTACTTC.